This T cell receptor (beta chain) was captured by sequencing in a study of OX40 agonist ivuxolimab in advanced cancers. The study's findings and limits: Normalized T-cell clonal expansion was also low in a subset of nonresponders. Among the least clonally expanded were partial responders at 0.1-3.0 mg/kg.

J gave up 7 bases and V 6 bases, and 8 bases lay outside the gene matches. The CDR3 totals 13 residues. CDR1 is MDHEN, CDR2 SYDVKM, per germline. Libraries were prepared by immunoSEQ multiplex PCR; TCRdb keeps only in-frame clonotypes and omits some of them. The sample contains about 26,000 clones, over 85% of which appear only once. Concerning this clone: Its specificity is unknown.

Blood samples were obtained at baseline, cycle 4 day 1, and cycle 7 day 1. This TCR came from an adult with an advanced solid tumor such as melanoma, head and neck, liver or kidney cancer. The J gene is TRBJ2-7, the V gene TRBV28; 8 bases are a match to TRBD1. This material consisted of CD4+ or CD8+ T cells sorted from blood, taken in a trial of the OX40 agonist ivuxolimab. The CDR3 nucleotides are TGTGCCAGCAGGATTCAGGGGGCGGGGGAGCAGTACTTC. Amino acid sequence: CASRIQGAGEQYF.